This T cell receptor (beta chain) appears in the sequencing data of a study of blood T cell repertoires in COVID-19. This table comes from immunoSEQ multiplex PCR, and its TCRdb copy is limited to in-frame clones, with some not included. The data hold about 200,000 clones, with about four fifths observed a single time. The sequence derives from a woman aged 45-65 years who had been exposed to COVID-19. The sample comprised PBMCs or T cells enriched from blood (not recorded which).

CDR3 sequence reads: CASRAPGQGSQNTEAFF. As DNA, the CDR3 is TGTGCCAGCAGGGCACCGGGACAGGGGAGCCAGAACACTGAAGCTTTCTTT. This rearrangement joins TRBV2 to TRBJ1-1; TRBD1 matches 10 bases. Germline CDR1 is SNHLY and CDR2 is FYNNEI. Losses at the gene ends were 6 bases for V and 1 base for J; bases not matched to a gene: 11. The CDR3 runs to 17 residues.